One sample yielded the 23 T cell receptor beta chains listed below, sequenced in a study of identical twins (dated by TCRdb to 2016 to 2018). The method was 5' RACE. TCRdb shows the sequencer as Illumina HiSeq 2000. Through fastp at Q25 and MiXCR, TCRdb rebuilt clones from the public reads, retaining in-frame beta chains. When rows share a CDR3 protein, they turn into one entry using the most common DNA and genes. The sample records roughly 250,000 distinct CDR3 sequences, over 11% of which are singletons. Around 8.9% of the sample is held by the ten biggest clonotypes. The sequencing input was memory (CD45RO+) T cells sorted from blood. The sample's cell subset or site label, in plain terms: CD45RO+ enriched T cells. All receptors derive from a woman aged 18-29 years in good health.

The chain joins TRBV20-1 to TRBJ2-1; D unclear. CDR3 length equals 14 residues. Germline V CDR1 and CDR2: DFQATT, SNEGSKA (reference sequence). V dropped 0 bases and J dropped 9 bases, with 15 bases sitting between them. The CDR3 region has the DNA TGCAGTGCTAGAGAACCGTTTGTGGAAGGTGAGCAGTTCTTC. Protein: CSAREPFVEGEQFF.

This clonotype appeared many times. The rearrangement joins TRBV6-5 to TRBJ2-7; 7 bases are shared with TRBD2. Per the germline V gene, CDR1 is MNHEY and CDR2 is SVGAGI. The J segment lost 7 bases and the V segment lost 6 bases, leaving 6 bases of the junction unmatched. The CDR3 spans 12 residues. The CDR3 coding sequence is TGTGCCAGCAGGTCCACGGGAGGAGAGCAGTACTTC. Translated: CASRSTGGEQYF.

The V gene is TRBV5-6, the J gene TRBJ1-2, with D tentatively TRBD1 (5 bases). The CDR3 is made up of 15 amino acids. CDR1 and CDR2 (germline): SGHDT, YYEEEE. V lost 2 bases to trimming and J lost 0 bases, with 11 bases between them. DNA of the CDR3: TGTGCCAGCAGCTTCTGGGGCATAGCTAACTATGGCTACACCTTC. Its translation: CASSFWGIANYGYTF. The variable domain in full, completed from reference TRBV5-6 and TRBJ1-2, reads DAGVTQSPTHLIKTRGQQVTLRCSPKSGHDTVSWYQQALGQGPQFIFQYYEEEERQRGNFPDRFSGHQFPNYSSELNVNALLLGDSALYLCASSFWGIANYGYTFGSGTRLTVV.

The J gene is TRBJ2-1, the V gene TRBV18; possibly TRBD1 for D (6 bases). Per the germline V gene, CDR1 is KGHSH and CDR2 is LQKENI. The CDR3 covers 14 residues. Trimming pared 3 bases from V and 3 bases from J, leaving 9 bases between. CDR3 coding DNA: TGTGCCAGCTCACCCAGGACAGACTACAATGAGCAGTTCTTC. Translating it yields CASSPRTDYNEQFF.

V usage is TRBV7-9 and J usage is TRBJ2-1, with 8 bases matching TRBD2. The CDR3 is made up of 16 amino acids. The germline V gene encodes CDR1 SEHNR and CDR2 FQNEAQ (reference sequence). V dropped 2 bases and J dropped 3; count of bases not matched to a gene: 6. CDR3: CASSLKASGFYNEQFF. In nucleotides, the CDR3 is TGTGCCAGCAGCTTAAAGGCTAGCGGGTTCTACAATGAGCAGTTCTTC.

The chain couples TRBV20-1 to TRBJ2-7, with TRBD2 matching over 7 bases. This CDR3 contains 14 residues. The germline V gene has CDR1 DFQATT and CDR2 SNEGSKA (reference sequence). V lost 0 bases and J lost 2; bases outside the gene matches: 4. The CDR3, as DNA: TGCAGTGCTAGAGAGTCTAGCGGCCCCTACGAGCAGTACTTC. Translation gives CSARESSGPYEQYF.

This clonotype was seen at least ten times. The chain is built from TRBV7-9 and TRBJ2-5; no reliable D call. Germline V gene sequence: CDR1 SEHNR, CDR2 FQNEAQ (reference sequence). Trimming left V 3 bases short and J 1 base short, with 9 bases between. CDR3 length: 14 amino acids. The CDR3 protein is CASSFPPGQETQYF. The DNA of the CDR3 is TGTGCCAGCAGCTTCCCCCCAGGCCAAGAGACCCAGTACTTC.

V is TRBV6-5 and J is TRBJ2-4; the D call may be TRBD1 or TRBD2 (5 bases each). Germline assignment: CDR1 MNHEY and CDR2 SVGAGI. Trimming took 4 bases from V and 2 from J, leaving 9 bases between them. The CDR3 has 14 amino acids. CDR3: CASSLRGSKNIQYF. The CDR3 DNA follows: TGTGCCAGCAGTTTGAGGGGTTCCAAAAACATTCAGTACTTC.

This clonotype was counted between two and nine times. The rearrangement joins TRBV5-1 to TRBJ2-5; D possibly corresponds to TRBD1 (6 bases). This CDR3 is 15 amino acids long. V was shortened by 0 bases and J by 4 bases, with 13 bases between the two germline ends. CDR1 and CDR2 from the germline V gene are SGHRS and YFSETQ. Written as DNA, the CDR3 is TGCGCCAGCAGCTTGGGGGGGCTATTTAGAGAGACCCAGTACTTC. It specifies CASSLGGLFRETQYF.

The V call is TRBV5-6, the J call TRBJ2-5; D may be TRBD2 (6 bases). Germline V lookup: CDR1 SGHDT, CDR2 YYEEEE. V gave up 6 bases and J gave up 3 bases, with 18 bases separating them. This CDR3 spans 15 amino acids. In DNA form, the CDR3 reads TGTGCCAGCACCGGGCCTACCCGGGGGAAAGAGACCCAGTACTTC. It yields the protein CASTGPTRGKETQYF. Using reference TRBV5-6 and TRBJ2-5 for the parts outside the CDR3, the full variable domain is DAGVTQSPTHLIKTRGQQVTLRCSPKSGHDTVSWYQQALGQGPQFIFQYYEEEERQRGNFPDRFSGHQFPNYSSELNVNALLLGDSALYLCASTGPTRGKETQYFGPGTRLLVL.

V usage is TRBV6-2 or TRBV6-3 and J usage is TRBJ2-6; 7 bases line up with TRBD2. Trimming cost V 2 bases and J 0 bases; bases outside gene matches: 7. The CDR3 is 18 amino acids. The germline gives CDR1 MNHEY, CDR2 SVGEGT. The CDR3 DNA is TGTGCCAGCAGTTACGCGCTAGCGGTTATCTCTGGGGCCAACGTCCTGACTTTC. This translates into CASSYALAVISGANVLTF.

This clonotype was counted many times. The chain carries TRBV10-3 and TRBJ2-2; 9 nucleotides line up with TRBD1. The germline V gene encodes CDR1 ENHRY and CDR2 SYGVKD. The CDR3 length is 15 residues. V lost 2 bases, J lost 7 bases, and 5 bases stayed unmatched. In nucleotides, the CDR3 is TGTGCCATCAGTGAGCGGGACAGGGTTAACGGGGAGCTGTTTTTT. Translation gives CAISERDRVNGELFF.

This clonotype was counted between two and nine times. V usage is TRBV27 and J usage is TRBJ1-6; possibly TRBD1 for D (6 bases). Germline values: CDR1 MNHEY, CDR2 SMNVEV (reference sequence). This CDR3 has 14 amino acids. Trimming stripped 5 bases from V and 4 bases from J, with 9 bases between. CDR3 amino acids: CASSMDSYNSPLHF. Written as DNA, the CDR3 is TGTGCCAGCAGTATGGACAGTTATAATTCACCCCTCCACTTT.

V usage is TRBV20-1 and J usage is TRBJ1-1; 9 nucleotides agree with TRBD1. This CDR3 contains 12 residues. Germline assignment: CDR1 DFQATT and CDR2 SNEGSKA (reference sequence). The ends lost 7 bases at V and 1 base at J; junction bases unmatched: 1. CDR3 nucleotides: TGCAGTGGGGGACAGGGGAACACTGAAGCTTTCTTT. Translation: CSGGQGNTEAFF.

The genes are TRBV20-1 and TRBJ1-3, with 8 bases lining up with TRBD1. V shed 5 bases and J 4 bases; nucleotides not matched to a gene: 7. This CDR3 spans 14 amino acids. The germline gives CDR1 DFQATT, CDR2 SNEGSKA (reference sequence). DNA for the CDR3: TGCAGTGCTCGAACAGGGGGGAAAGGAAACACCATATATTTT. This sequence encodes CSARTGGKGNTIYF.

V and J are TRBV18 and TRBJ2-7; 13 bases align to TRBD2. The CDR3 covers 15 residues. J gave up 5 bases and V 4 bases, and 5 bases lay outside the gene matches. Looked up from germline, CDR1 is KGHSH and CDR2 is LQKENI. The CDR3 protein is CASSRGLAGVDEQYF. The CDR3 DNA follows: TGTGCCAGCTCACGCGGACTAGCGGGAGTGGACGAGCAGTACTTC.

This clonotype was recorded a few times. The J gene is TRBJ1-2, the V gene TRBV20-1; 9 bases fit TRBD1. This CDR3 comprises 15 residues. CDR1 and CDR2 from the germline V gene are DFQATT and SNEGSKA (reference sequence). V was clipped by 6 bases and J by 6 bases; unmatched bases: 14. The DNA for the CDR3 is TGCAGTGCACTTCGCTTACAGGGGGCGCTTCATGGCTACACCTTC. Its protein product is CSALRLQGALHGYTF.

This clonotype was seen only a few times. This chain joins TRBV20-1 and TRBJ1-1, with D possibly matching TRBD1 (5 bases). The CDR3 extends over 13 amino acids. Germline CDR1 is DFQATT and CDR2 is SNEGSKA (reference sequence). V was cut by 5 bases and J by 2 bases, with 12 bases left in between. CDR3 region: CSAPRDRNTEAFF. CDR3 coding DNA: TGCAGTGCTCCTCGGGACCGAAACACTGAAGCTTTCTTT.

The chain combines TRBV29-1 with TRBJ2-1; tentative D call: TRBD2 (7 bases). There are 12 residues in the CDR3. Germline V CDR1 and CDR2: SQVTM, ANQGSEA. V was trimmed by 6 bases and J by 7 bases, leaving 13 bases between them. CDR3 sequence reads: CSVPRGANEQFF. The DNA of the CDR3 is TGCAGCGTCCCCCGGGGGGCGAATGAGCAGTTCTTC.

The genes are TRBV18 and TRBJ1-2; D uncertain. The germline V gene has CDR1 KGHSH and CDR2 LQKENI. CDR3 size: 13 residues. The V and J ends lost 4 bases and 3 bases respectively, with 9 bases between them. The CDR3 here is CASSLQPHYGYTF. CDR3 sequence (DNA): TGTGCCAGCTCACTGCAGCCTCACTATGGCTACACCTTC.

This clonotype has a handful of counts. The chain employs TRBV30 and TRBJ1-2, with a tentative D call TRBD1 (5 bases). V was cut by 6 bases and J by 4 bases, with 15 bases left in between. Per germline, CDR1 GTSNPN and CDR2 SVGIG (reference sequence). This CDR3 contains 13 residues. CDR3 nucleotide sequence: TGTGCCTGCTCGACCCAGGGACGCTATGGCTACACCTTC. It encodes CACSTQGRYGYTF.

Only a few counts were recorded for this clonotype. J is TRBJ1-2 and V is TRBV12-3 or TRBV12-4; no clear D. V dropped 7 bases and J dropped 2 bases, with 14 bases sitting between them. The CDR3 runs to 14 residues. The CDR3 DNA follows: TGTGCCAGCACCCCTTTCAGTCCGAACTATGGCTACACCTTC. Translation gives CASTPFSPNYGYTF.

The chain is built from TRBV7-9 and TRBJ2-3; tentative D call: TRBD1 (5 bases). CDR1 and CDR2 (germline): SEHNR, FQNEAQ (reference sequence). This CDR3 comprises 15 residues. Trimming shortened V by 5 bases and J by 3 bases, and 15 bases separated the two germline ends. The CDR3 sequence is CASSRPGWGTDTQYF. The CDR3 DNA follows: TGTGCCAGCAGCCGCCCAGGGTGGGGAACAGATACGCAGTATTTT.